This TCR beta chain was observed in a study of OX40 agonist ivuxolimab in advanced cancers. TCRdb's table, derived via immunoSEQ multiplex PCR, lists solely in-frame clones and lacks some. Among some 51,000 clones, 70% to 90% were seen once, and the ten largest hold roughly 48%. The CDR3 spans 13 residues. Trimming shortened V by 0 bases and J by 2 bases, and 5 bases separated the two germline ends. Germline V gene sequence: CDR1 MGHRA, CDR2 YSYEKL. The receptor was derived from an adult with an advanced solid tumor such as melanoma, head and neck, liver or kidney cancer. The rearrangement joins TRBV4-1 to TRBJ2-7, with a weak D call TRBD2 (5 bases). The specimen comprised CD4+ or CD8+ T cells sorted from blood, sampled in a trial of the OX40 agonist ivuxolimab. The CDR3 reads CASSQELAYEQYF. The CDR3 nucleotides are TGCGCCAGCAGCCAAGAACTAGCCTACGAGCAGTACTTC.